The source of this T cell receptor beta chain is a study of CD8 T cells in Susac syndrome. V gave up 6 bases and J gave up 1 base, with 16 bases separating them. This CDR3 is 15 amino acids long. The RNA, about 0.45 to 1 ug, was put through reverse transcription using random hexamers. Amplification of TCR beta CDR3 used immunoSEQ multiplex PCR across 54 Vbeta and 13 Jbeta. A single record per CDR3 protein comes from TCRdb applying MiXCR to the immunoSEQ multiplex PCR reads. The top ten hold 0.085% to 0.14% of the sample, which has about 71,000 distinct CDR3 sequences, roughly 95% seen once. CD8+ and CD4+ blood T cells underwent TCR beta sequencing. TEMRA cells were FACS-enriched, unlike CD8+ and CD4+ T cells, which were negatively isolated.

This chain links TRBV12-3 or TRBV12-4 with TRBJ2-7, with TRBD2 as a possible D gene (7 bases). The receptor was derived from a human donor with multiple sclerosis. Sequences were obtained from CD4+ T cells from PBMCs. CDR3 sequence: CASSPGGARSYEQYF. CDR3 DNA: TGTGCCAGCAGCCCTGGGGGGGCGCGGTCCTACGAGCAGTACTTC.